The sequence of this TCR beta chain was determined in a study of cytomegalovirus exposure and HLA in healthy donors. Points from the study as a whole: In a later analysis, V- and J-gene trimming of beta chains associated with a DCLRE1C missense variant, replicated independently. The CMV antigen specificity of a few CMV-associated chains was confirmed through in vitro analysis. Sequencing artifact likely explains a cluster of highly shared sequence variants.

Primers for the PCR totalled 60 Vbeta and 13 Jbeta. Sequencing used immunoSEQ multiplex PCR; TCRdb keeps in-frame clones, though not all of them. The sample has 100,000 to 150,000 clones; 70% to 80% are singletons. Nominally healthy donors provided the samples, though records likely missed some immune exposures. This CDR3 has 14 amino acids. Trimming took 0 bases from V and 5 from J, leaving 11 bases between them. The germline V gene has CDR1 MNHNS and CDR2 SASEGT. As concerns this clone: Antigen unknown.

The TCR sequence derives from a female donor in good health and CMV-seronegative. Sequencing input: PBMCs. V gene TRBV6-1 combines with J gene TRBJ2-7, with TRBD1 as a possible D gene (6 bases). CDR3 protein: CASSEADRTHEQYF. The CDR3, as DNA: TGTGCCAGCAGTGAAGCCGACAGGACCCACGAGCAGTACTTC.